These T cell receptor beta chains were read from a single sample in a study of T cell changes during pregnancy in multiple sclerosis. Generated by immunoSEQ multiplex PCR, the TCRdb table keeps only in-frame clones and is missing some. The sample holds about 75,000 clones, around nine tenths seen once. This sample comprised CD4+ T cells from peripheral blood mononuclear cells, obtained before pregnancy. These receptor sequences come from a female donor with multiple sclerosis, enrolled in a pregnancy study. The CDR3 runs from the conserved cysteine through the conserved F or W. Each record gives: V gene, J gene, clone size, D gene, CDR3 DNA, CDR3 protein. A D gene is named only where the DNA matches it firmly. Clone size, where shown, is once, few, many, or a class for clones that have expanded.

v_call: TRBV2; j_call: TRBJ1-6; clone_size: -; d_call: TRBD1; cdr3_nt: TGTGCCAGCAAGTTGGCAGGGGGCTCCTATAATTCACCCCTCCACTTT; cdr3_aa: CASKLAGGSYNSPLHF
v_call: TRBV5-4; j_call: TRBJ1-1; clone_size: -; d_call: -; cdr3_nt: TGTGCCAGCAGCTGGGGTCGGGGGGCGTACACTGAAGCTTTCTTT; cdr3_aa: CASSWGRGAYTEAFF
v_call: TRBV9; j_call: TRBJ1-1; clone_size: once; d_call: -; cdr3_nt: TGTGCCAGCAGCGTAGCAGGGAATCTGAACACTGAAGCTTTCTTT; cdr3_aa: CASSVAGNLNTEAFF
v_call: TRBV14; j_call: TRBJ1-1; clone_size: -; d_call: -; cdr3_nt: TGTGCCAGCAGCCAAAGCACCAGGTCTGAAGCTTTCTTT; cdr3_aa: CASSQSTRSEAFF
v_call: TRBV6-6; j_call: TRBJ2-1; clone_size: -; d_call: -; cdr3_nt: TGTGCCAGCTTGAGTTTCGGTGAGCAGTTCTTC; cdr3_aa: CASLSFGEQFF
v_call: TRBV7-8; j_call: TRBJ1-1; clone_size: -; d_call: -; cdr3_nt: TGTGCCAGCAGCTTACCCCGGACAGTAATGGGCACTGAAGCTTTCTTT; cdr3_aa: CASSLPRTVMGTEAFF
v_call: TRBV28; j_call: TRBJ2-2; clone_size: -; d_call: TRBD2; cdr3_nt: TGTGCCAGCAGTTTAGGCGGGAGTGGCGCCGGGGAGCTGTTTTTT; cdr3_aa: CASSLGGSGAGELFF
v_call: TRBV28; j_call: TRBJ1-5; clone_size: -; d_call: -; cdr3_nt: TGTGCCAGCAGCCTAGTGGTCGGACACCCTAGCAATCAGCCCCAGCATTTT; cdr3_aa: CASSLVVGHPSNQPQHF
v_call: TRBV6-5; j_call: TRBJ2-7; clone_size: -; d_call: -; cdr3_nt: TGTGCCAGCAGCGGACAGTATCGACACGAGCAGTACTTC; cdr3_aa: CASSGQYRHEQYF
v_call: TRBV9; j_call: TRBJ2-1; clone_size: -; d_call: TRBD2; cdr3_nt: TGTGCCAGCAGCTATACAGCGGGGAACTTCTTCGCTGAGCAGTTCTTC; cdr3_aa: CASSYTAGNFFAEQFF
v_call: TRBV28; j_call: TRBJ2-1; clone_size: -; d_call: -; cdr3_nt: TGTGCCAGCAGGATGGGACTGGGGTTTTGGTATGAGCAGTTCTTC; cdr3_aa: CASRMGLGFWYEQFF
v_call: TRBV23-1; j_call: TRBJ2-7; clone_size: -; d_call: TRBD1; cdr3_nt: TGCGCCAGCAGTCAAAACGACAGGGAAGGGGTTAAGGGCGAGCAGTACTTC; cdr3_aa: CASSQNDREGVKGEQYF
v_call: TRBV14; j_call: TRBJ2-1; clone_size: -; d_call: TRBD2; cdr3_nt: TGTGCCAGCAGCCCCTGGACTAGCGGGAGTGGGGATGAGCAGTTCTTC; cdr3_aa: CASSPWTSGSGDEQFF
v_call: TRBV6-5; j_call: TRBJ2-1; clone_size: -; d_call: -; cdr3_nt: TGTGCCAGCGGGCTCAATGAGCAGTTCTTC; cdr3_aa: CASGLNEQFF
v_call: TRBV28; j_call: TRBJ1-1; clone_size: -; d_call: -; cdr3_nt: TGTGCCAGCAGTTTATTGCGAGGGTTCGGGGGGAAGTACACTGAAGCTTTCTTT; cdr3_aa: CASSLLRGFGGKYTEAFF
v_call: TRBV18; j_call: TRBJ2-2; clone_size: -; d_call: TRBD2; cdr3_nt: TGTGCCAGCACGCCGGGACTAGCGGGAAAGGTCGGGGAGCTGTTTTTT; cdr3_aa: CASTPGLAGKVGELFF
v_call: TRBV4-2; j_call: TRBJ2-1; clone_size: -; d_call: -; cdr3_nt: TGTGCCAGCAGCCCAGCGACCCACCCCCAGTCAATTGAGCAGTTCTTC; cdr3_aa: CASSPATHPQSIEQFF
v_call: TRBV19; j_call: TRBJ2-7; clone_size: -; d_call: TRBD1; cdr3_nt: TGTGCCAGTAGTGCGGGACAGGGGGGCGAGCAGTACTTC; cdr3_aa: CASSAGQGGEQYF
v_call: TRBV18; j_call: TRBJ2-1; clone_size: -; d_call: -; cdr3_nt: TGTGCCAGCTCACTCCTTGACAGACTCTTCGGGTACAATGAGCAGTTCTTC; cdr3_aa: CASSLLDRLFGYNEQFF
v_call: TRBV11-3; j_call: TRBJ2-3; clone_size: once; d_call: TRBD2; cdr3_nt: TGTGCCAGCAGCCCACGGATGGGTAGCGGGAGCGCAGATACGCAGTATTTT; cdr3_aa: CASSPRMGSGSADTQYF
v_call: TRBV19; j_call: TRBJ1-5; clone_size: -; d_call: TRBD1; cdr3_nt: TGTGCCAGCAACAGGGGAGAAGGGAATCAGCCCCAGCATTTT; cdr3_aa: CASNRGEGNQPQHF
v_call: TRBV10-3; j_call: TRBJ2-7; clone_size: -; d_call: TRBD1; cdr3_nt: TGTGCCACAAAATCCGGGACAGGATCCTACGAGCAGTACTTC; cdr3_aa: CATKSGTGSYEQYF
v_call: TRBV19; j_call: TRBJ2-7; clone_size: -; d_call: TRBD1; cdr3_nt: TGTGCCAGTAGTAAGGGAACCGGGACAGGGACAGACGAGCAGTACTTC; cdr3_aa: CASSKGTGTGTDEQYF
v_call: TRBV7-2; j_call: TRBJ1-5; clone_size: -; d_call: TRBD1; cdr3_nt: TGTGCCAGCACCACCGGGACAGTCAGCAATCAGCCCCAGCATTTT; cdr3_aa: CASTTGTVSNQPQHF
v_call: TRBV6-4; j_call: TRBJ2-5; clone_size: -; d_call: -; cdr3_nt: TGTGCCAGCAGCCCCGCGGGGTCCGGTACCCAGTACTTC; cdr3_aa: CASSPAGSGTQYF